These 27 T cell receptor beta chains share one sample of origin, sequenced in a study of regulatory T cells in long-lasting Graves disease. The time point was: newly diagnosed GD, antithyroid drugs for less than 3 months. Researchers made the TCR library from RNA that was extracted from PBMCs. In building TCR beta libraries, iRepertoire HTBI primers were used together with Arm-PCR of CDR3 regions. MiXCR, applied by TCRdb to the multiplex PCR reads, yields one record per CDR3 protein. The sample has 440,000 or so distinct CDR3 sequences; roughly 15% are singletons. In addition, the sample was reused for a study of T cells in Graves' hyperthyroidism and ophthalmopathy.

The sample was peripheral blood mononuclear cells (PBMCs), taken at new diagnosis, from a patient treated with antithyroid drugs. All receptors come from a woman aged 25 to 39 with Graves disease.

This clonotype showed up many times. CDR3 region: CASSYSWTTNTEAFF. CDR3 coding DNA: TGTGCCAGCAGTTACTCGTGGACTACGAATACTGAAGCTTTCTTT. This chain links TRBV6-5 with TRBJ1-1; no clear D. V lost 0 bases, J lost 5 bases, and 13 bases lay in between. Germline CDR1 MNHEY, CDR2 SVGAGI. There are 15 residues in the CDR3.

The rearrangement joins TRBV25-1 to TRBJ2-7; the D gene could be TRBD1 or TRBD2 (5 bases each). In germline, CDR1 is MGHDK, CDR2 SYGVNS. V lost 5 bases to trimming and J lost 4 bases, with 9 bases between them. The CDR3 contains 12 residues. The CDR3 loop reads CASSKGRYEQYF. In DNA form, the CDR3 reads TGTGCCAGCAGTAAGGGGAGATACGAGCAGTACTTC.

The sample holds a few counts of this clonotype. The genes are TRBV4-1 and TRBJ2-7, with a tentative D call TRBD1 (6 bases). This CDR3 comprises 17 residues. With 2 bases removed from V and 2 bases from J, the gap between germline ends came to 19 bases. The germline V gene encodes CDR1 MGHRA and CDR2 YSYEKL. CDR3 nucleotides: TGCGCCAGCAGCCAACAAGGGTCCGGGACAACGACCTACGAGCAGTACTTC. It yields the protein CASSQQGSGTTTYEQYF.

The rearrangement links TRBV7-2 to TRBJ2-1; 7 bases match TRBD2. Unmatched junction bases numbered 4, after V lost 2 bases and J lost 3 bases. The CDR3 consists of 15 residues. The V gene's germline CDR1 is SGHTA and CDR2 FQGNSA. Here the CDR3 reads CASSLTGGNYNEQFF. The CDR3 DNA is TGTGCCAGCAGCTTAACCGGGGGGAACTACAATGAGCAGTTCTTC.

This clonotype was seen only a few times. This chain links TRBV28 with TRBJ1-2; D perhaps matches TRBD1 (5 bases). This CDR3 region has 14 residues. CDR1 is MDHEN and CDR2 is SYDVKM in the germline V gene. V shed 5 bases and J shed 3 bases, with 13 bases lying between them. DNA of the CDR3: TGTGCCAGCAGTCGCTTGGGGGATGACTATGGCTACACCTTC. This encodes CASSRLGDDYGYTF.

This clonotype came up many times. The V gene is TRBV20-1, the J gene TRBJ2-3; 7 nucleotides match TRBD2. The length of the CDR3 is 18 residues. J was trimmed by 3 bases and V by 1 base; bases with no gene match: 16. Germline lookup yields CDR1 DFQATT and CDR2 SNEGSKA (reference sequence). CDR3 in DNA: TGCAGTGCTAGAGTTCCCCAGCGGGATCAACGGAGTACAGATACGCAGTATTTT. Its protein is CSARVPQRDQRSTDTQYF.

This clonotype has a handful of counts. The genes are TRBV19 and TRBJ2-6; 13 bases are a match to TRBD2. Germline V gene lookup returns CDR1 LNHDA and CDR2 SQIVND (reference sequence). With 11 bases clipped from V and 3 bases from J, the junction kept 7 bases outside the gene matches. This CDR3 has 16 amino acids. The CDR3, as DNA: TGTGCCTCAGGACTAGCGGGAGCGGGTGGGGCCAACGTCCTGACTTTC. It yields the protein CASGLAGAGGANVLTF.

This clonotype appeared many times. As DNA, the CDR3 is TGTGCCAGCAGCTCGGGCGGGTACAATGAGCAGTTCTTC. It encodes CASSSGGYNEQFF. The chain joins TRBV7-8 to TRBJ2-1; D might be TRBD2 (5 bases). The CDR3 runs 13 residues. Germline V gene sequence: CDR1 SGHVS, CDR2 FQNEAQ. Trimming left V 4 bases short and J 4 bases short, with 8 bases between.

This clonotype was seen many times. This chain joins TRBV7-8 and TRBJ1-1; D ambiguous. There are 15 residues in the CDR3. V lost 1 base, J lost 0 bases, and 9 bases lay in between. Per the germline V gene, CDR1 is SGHVS and CDR2 is FQNEAQ. The CDR3 nucleotides are TGTGCCAGCAGCTTAGTGAGGGAGATGAACACTGAAGCTTTCTTT. This sequence encodes CASSLVREMNTEAFF.

This clonotype turned up a few times. The gene calls are TRBV5-1 and TRBJ2-2, with 7 bases lining up with TRBD2. Trimming took 3 bases from V and 6 from J; bases not matched to a gene: 8. The CDR3 sequence is 15 residues long. CDR1 and CDR2 from the germline V gene are SGHRS and YFSETQ. The CDR3 sequence: CASSSGLVDAGELFF. CDR3 nucleotides: TGCGCCAGCAGCTCAGGACTAGTCGATGCCGGGGAGCTGTTTTTT.

This clonotype was observed at least ten times. This rearrangement joins TRBV5-4 to TRBJ2-2; no reliable D call. V was shortened by 1 base and J by 5 bases, with 15 bases between the two germline ends. The length of the CDR3 is 16 residues. Germline-derived CDR1 and CDR2 are SGHNT and YYREEE (reference sequence). The CDR3 DNA reads TGTGCCAGCAGCTTGATAGGCGGAGTAGGGACCGGGGAGCTGTTTTTT. This translates into CASSLIGGVGTGELFF.

Remarks on this clonotype: This may stem from a read error, because a much larger clone lies one nucleotide away. V and J are TRBV7-2 and TRBJ2-1, with 7 bases lining up with TRBD1. Germline loops: CDR1 SGHTA, CDR2 FQGNSA. Trimming took 0 bases from V and 12 from J; bases not matched to a gene: 8. The CDR3 is 14 amino acids. CDR3 nucleotide sequence: TGTGCCAGCAGCTTAGCGTGGGGACAGACCGTGCAGTTCTTC. Protein: CASSLAWGQTVQFF.

V usage is TRBV9 and J usage is TRBJ2-3; 13 positions agree with TRBD2. CDR1 and CDR2 (germline): SGDLS, YYNGEE. There are 20 residues in the CDR3. With 4 bases clipped from V and 1 base from J, the junction kept 15 bases outside the gene matches. CDR3 sequence: CASSSRGALAGGRGTDTQYF. CDR3 nucleotide sequence: TGTGCCAGCAGCTCCAGAGGGGCACTAGCGGGAGGGAGGGGCACAGATACGCAGTATTTT.

This clonotype appeared a few times. The V gene is TRBV19, the J gene TRBJ1-5, with a tentative D call TRBD1 (5 bases). CDR1 LNHDA and CDR2 SQIVND come from the germline V gene (reference sequence). The CDR3 runs to 16 residues. The V gene lost 4 bases and the J gene lost 0 bases, with 13 bases spanning the gap. CDR3 nucleotides: TGTGCCAGTAGTAGGGGGTTAGGCGATAGCAATCAGCCCCAGCATTTT. This gives the protein CASSRGLGDSNQPQHF.

This clonotype was counted a few times. V gene TRBV6-1 combines with J gene TRBJ1-4; no clear D gene. The CDR3 covers 17 residues. Trimming cost V 3 bases and J 0 bases, with 14 bases left between them. The germline CDR1 and CDR2 sequences are MNHNS and SASEGT. CDR3 region: CASSDVGRSSTNEKLFF. The CDR3 DNA follows: TGTGCCAGCAGTGATGTAGGACGGTCGTCAACTAATGAAAAACTGTTTTTT.

The table lists this clonotype with a few counts. The chain carries TRBV30 and TRBJ2-7, with TRBD1 identical over 7 bases. Germline CDR1 GTSNPN, CDR2 SVGIG (reference sequence). Trimming cost V 1 base and J 5 bases; bases outside gene matches: 14. This CDR3 region has 16 residues. The CDR3 region is CAWSDPGQTPSDEQYF. Written as DNA, the CDR3 is TGTGCCTGGAGTGATCCGGGACAGACACCCTCGGACGAGCAGTACTTC.

This clonotype was detected ten times or more. The gene calls are TRBV11-2 and TRBJ2-7; 14 positions match TRBD2. The CDR3 sequence is 17 residues long. Trimming removed 5 bases from V and 1 base from J; junction bases left unmatched: 7. Per germline, CDR1 SGHAT and CDR2 FQNNGV. This CDR3 is CASSRTSGRRGSYEQYF. CDR3 bases: TGTGCCAGCAGCCGGACTAGCGGGAGGAGGGGGTCCTACGAGCAGTACTTC.

This clonotype was picked up a small number of times. This may be a read error, as it is one base from a much larger clone. The V call is TRBV11-2, the J call TRBJ2-7, with D perhaps matching TRBD1 (7 bases). The germline gives CDR1 SGHAT, CDR2 FQNNGV. CDR3 size: 15 residues. CDR3 sequence reads: CTSSLGGTASYEQYF. In DNA, the CDR3 is TGTACCAGCAGCTTAGGCGGGACAGCTTCCTACGAGCAGTACTTC.

There are many counts of this clonotype. This chain uses TRBV7-8 with TRBJ2-2; D gene uncertain. This CDR3 contains 14 residues. V was shortened by 3 bases and J by 7 bases, with 12 bases between the two germline ends. Per germline, CDR1 SGHVS and CDR2 FQNEAQ. CDR3: CASSFRSNLGELFF. The CDR3 DNA sequence: TGTGCCAGCAGCTTCCGGAGTAATCTCGGGGAGCTGTTTTTT.

In this sample, this clonotype turned up a few times. The V gene is TRBV19, the J gene TRBJ2-1, with D tentatively TRBD2 (6 bases). Germline CDR1 reads LNHDA; CDR2 reads SQIVND (reference sequence). The CDR3 is made up of 14 amino acids. V lost 4 bases and J 6 bases, leaving 13 bases between the germline ends. DNA of the CDR3: TGTGCCAGTAGTAGGGCACGGGGGATCAATGAGCAGTTCTTC. Translating it yields CASSRARGINEQFF.

Many counts were recorded for this clonotype. This chain links TRBV6-1 with TRBJ2-7, with 7 positions matching TRBD2. The CDR3 spans 13 residues. V was pared by 9 bases and J by 2 bases, with 7 bases of the junction left unmatched. Germline V gene sequence: CDR1 MNHNS, CDR2 SASEGT. CDR3 protein: CASRLGLAYEQYF. CDR3 bases: TGTGCCAGTCGACTCGGACTAGCCTACGAGCAGTACTTC.

This clonotype showed up many times. The chain carries TRBV12-3 or TRBV12-4 and TRBJ1-6; D is ambiguous. Trimming removed 3 bases at V and 6 bases at J, with 12 bases between. CDR3 length: 15 residues. The CDR3 DNA sequence: TGTGCCAGCAGTTTGATGGGAATTGCTAATTCACCCCTCCACTTT. It yields the protein CASSLMGIANSPLHF.

This clonotype was seen at least ten times. V is TRBV12-3 or TRBV12-4 and J is TRBJ1-5; no reliable D call. The CDR3 runs 14 residues. With 0 bases removed from V and 6 bases from J, the gap between germline ends came to 9 bases. In DNA, the CDR3 is TGTGCCAGCAGTTTAGCTTCTACGGGTCAGCCCCAGCATTTT. Translated, it gives CASSLASTGQPQHF.

Regarding this clonotype: A junction end diverges from the germline sequence, so it may reflect a read error. The chain uses TRBV28 and TRBJ2-7, with no clear D. This CDR3 contains 11 residues. Germline CDR1 MDHEN, CDR2 SYDVKM. For the CDR3, the DNA is TGTGCCAGCAGTTCACACTACGGGCAGTACTTC. Translation gives CASSSHYGQYF.

This clonotype was seen a few times. The rearrangement joins TRBV5-6 to TRBJ1-2, with 7 bases fitting TRBD1. Germline V gives CDR1 SGHDT, CDR2 YYEEEE. J gave up 6 bases and V 4 bases, and 6 bases lay outside the gene matches. The CDR3 extends over 13 amino acids. CDR3 residues: CASSATGLNGYTF. CDR3 in DNA: TGTGCCAGCAGCGCGACAGGGCTGAATGGCTACACCTTC.

A note on this clonotype: Since a much larger clone is just one base distant, this may be a read error. The rearrangement links TRBV12-3 or TRBV12-4 to TRBJ1-4; tentatively, D is TRBD1 (5 bases). This CDR3 contains 13 residues. Between the trimmed V and J ends, which lost 9 bases and 8 bases, there was a span of 16 bases. The CDR3 here is CASTRDGREKLFF. CDR3 bases: TGTGCCAGTACCCGGGACGGGAGAGAAAAACTGTTTTTT.

As for this clonotype: This may come from a read error, since a much larger clone is one base off. This rearrangement joins TRBV7-2 to TRBJ1-2; the match to TRBD1 covers 9 bases. CDR1 and CDR2 (germline): SGHTA, FQGNSA. This CDR3 comprises 15 residues. CDR3 protein: CASSSTAGQGNGYAF. The CDR3 region has the DNA TGTGCCAGCAGTTCCACAGCGGGACAGGGAAATGGCTACGCCTTC.